This passage covers 7 T cell receptor beta chains from one sample sequenced in a study of blood T cells in healthy people across ages. A second roughly 6 to 11 cycle PCR used barcoded and J-beta primers. TCRdb re-called the 5' RACE reads with MiXCR, one entry per CDR3 protein. The sample lists 630,000 or so distinct CDR3 sequences, roughly 30% occurring once. Sample: blood. Receptor source: a woman of 80 years or more in good health.

Points on this clonotype: This may be a read error, as it is one base from a much larger clone. J is TRBJ2-7 and V is TRBV20-1; 8 nucleotides align to TRBD2. The CDR3 is 18 residues long. Trimming took 3 bases from V and 4 from J; bases not matched to a gene: 20. Germline values: CDR1 DFQATT, CDR2 SNEGSKA (reference sequence). CDR3 sequence reads: CSASGGTLAGGAGYEQYF. In nucleotides, the CDR3 is TGCAGTGCTAGTGGGGGTACTTTGGCCGGGGGGGCCGGGTACGAGCAGTACTTC.

The chain uses TRBV10-3 and TRBJ1-5; the D is unclear. The CDR3 is 14 amino acids. The V end was cut by 3 bases, the J end by 2 bases, with 8 bases between. Germline V lookup: CDR1 ENHRY, CDR2 SYGVKD. In DNA form, the CDR3 reads TGTGCCATCAGTGAACCCGGGGGCAATCAGCCCCAGCATTTT. Amino acids: CAISEPGGNQPQHF.

This clonotype was found many times. The rearrangement uses TRBV20-1 and TRBJ2-3; D may be TRBD2 (7 bases). This CDR3 has 15 amino acids. Trimming removed 5 bases at V and 5 bases at J, with 20 bases between. Germline CDR1 DFQATT, CDR2 SNEGSKA (reference sequence). The CDR3 region has the DNA TGCAGTGCTCCCTCTCCGGGGGGCGCGGGAGATACGCAGTATTTT. It codes for CSAPSPGGAGDTQYF.

Concerning this clonotype: The conserved final phenylalanine or tryptophan is absent from the CDR3, which likely points to a read error. The rearrangement joins TRBV5-1 to TRBJ2-7, with D perhaps matching TRBD1 (5 bases). This CDR3 region has 14 residues. Germline CDR1 and CDR2: SGHRS and YFSETQ. V was pared by 0 bases and J by 6 bases, with 13 bases between. CDR3 residues: CASSLGGSGSEQYN. DNA of the CDR3: TGCGCCAGCAGCTTGGGGGGTTCAGGGTCCGAGCAGTACAAC.

A word on this clonotype: A much larger clonotype is one base distant, so this may be a read error. Because the CDR3 is missing its conserved closing phenylalanine or tryptophan, this is likely a read error. The CDR3 DNA reads TGCAGTGTTACCGATAGAACCTACGAGCAGTACTGC. Translation: CSVTDRTYEQYC. The chain joins TRBV20-1 to TRBJ2-7; D call uncertain. Germline V gives CDR1 DFQATT, CDR2 SNEGSKA (reference sequence). CDR3 length: 12 amino acids. Trimming removed 7 bases at V and 2 bases at J, with 12 bases between.

J is TRBJ2-2 and V is TRBV6-2 or TRBV6-3, with D possibly TRBD1 on 6 matching bases. The CDR3 consists of 13 residues. Trimming cost V 6 bases and J 6 bases, with 11 bases left between them. Germline CDR1 and CDR2: MNHEY and SVGEGT. The chain's CDR3 is CASRRQVAGELFF. The CDR3 bases are TGTGCCAGCAGAAGACAGGTCGCCGGGGAGCTGTTTTTT.

Turning to this clonotype: A much larger clone lies one base from this, so it may be a read error. The chain combines TRBV9 with TRBJ2-5; D might be TRBD1 or TRBD2, each matching 5 bases. Trimming left V 5 bases short and J 11 bases short, with 28 bases between. This CDR3 region has 16 residues. Germline CDR1 is SGDLS and CDR2 is YYNGEE. The CDR3 DNA reads as TGTGCCAGCAGTGAGGGGCCCTGGGGCTCCTACAATGAGCAGTACTTC. It encodes CASSEGPWGSYNEQYF.